Presented here are 16 T cell receptor beta chains from one specimen sequenced in a study of cytomegalovirus exposure and HLA in healthy donors. Only in-frame clones appear in the TCRdb table, and some are missing; sequencing was by immunoSEQ multiplex PCR. The data hold under 350,000 clones, with approximately 83% observed a single time. Sequenced material: PBMCs. Receptors were obtained from a woman under 30 in good health and CMV-seronegative.

This clone showed up just once. The identical CDR3 is also encoded by other nucleotide sequences in the sample. The chain employs TRBV18 and TRBJ1-4; 8 bases match TRBD1. CDR1 is KGHSH and CDR2 is LQKENI in the germline V gene. Trimming removed 3 bases from V and 4 bases from J; junction bases left unmatched: 4. The length of the CDR3 is 15 residues. CDR3 DNA: TGTGCCAGCTCACCTCCGGGACAGGATAATGAAAAACTGTTTTTT. Translating gives CASSPPGQDNEKLFF.

This chain uses TRBV6-6 with TRBJ1-6; 7 positions agree with TRBD1. Germline assignment: CDR1 MNHNY and CDR2 SVGAGI (reference sequence). J lost 9 bases, V lost 6 bases, and 8 bases had no gene match. The CDR3 is made up of 14 amino acids. CDR3 region: CASRRTGDGSPLHF. CDR3 coding DNA: TGTGCCAGCAGAAGGACAGGTGATGGTTCACCCCTCCACTTT.

This chain joins TRBV7-2 and TRBJ2-7; 9 positions match TRBD1. After removal of 4 bases from V and 4 bases from J, the junction contained 5 bases not matched to a gene. This CDR3 has 14 amino acids. Germline assignment: CDR1 SGHTA and CDR2 FQGNSA. The DNA for the CDR3 is TGTGCCAGCAGCTCACAGGGGGCGAATTACGAGCAGTACTTC. The encoded protein is CASSSQGANYEQYF.

The gene calls are TRBV13 and TRBJ2-7, with TRBD2 as a possible D gene (6 bases). The CDR3 consists of 15 residues. Trimming shortened V by 3 bases and J by 7 bases, and 19 bases separated the two germline ends. Per the germline V gene, CDR1 is PRHDT and CDR2 is FYEKMQ (reference sequence). The CDR3 DNA follows: TGTGCCAGCAGCTTCGGCCGGGAGACGTTGCAAGAGCAGTACTTC. Translating gives CASSFGRETLQEQYF.

There are a few counts of this clone. V and J are TRBV7-3 and TRBJ1-2, with a possible D match to TRBD1 (5 bases). Germline assignment: CDR1 SGHTA and CDR2 FQGTGA. The CDR3 has 15 residues. Trimming took off 5 bases at V and 3 bases at J, with 16 bases between the two ends. The CDR3 is CASSPGEGLDYGYTF. The CDR3 DNA is TGTGCCAGCAGCCCTGGGGAGGGGTTGGACTATGGCTACACCTTC.

The chain combines TRBV28 with TRBJ2-6; D perhaps matches TRBD1 (6 bases). Germline V gene data show CDR1 as MDHEN and CDR2 as SYDVKM. The CDR3 contains 15 residues. V was clipped by 7 bases and J by 2 bases, with 12 bases between them. The CDR3 DNA is TGTGCCAGCAACTTACAGGGAGCTGGGGCCAACGTCCTGACTTTC. Protein product: CASNLQGAGANVLTF.

The chain combines TRBV7-3 with TRBJ2-7, with D maybe TRBD1 (6 bases). There are 15 residues in the CDR3. The germline V and J ends were trimmed by 5 bases and 5 bases, with 19 bases remaining between them. The germline CDR1 and CDR2 sequences are SGHTA and FQGTGA. CDR3 sequence (DNA): TGTGCCAGCAGCGTAGGATTTACAGGGATAAACGAGCAGTACTTC. Protein sequence: CASSVGFTGINEQYF.

The chain joins TRBV13 to TRBJ1-1; D is uncertain. Germline V gene sequence: CDR1 PRHDT, CDR2 FYEKMQ (reference sequence). V was pared by 3 bases and J by 5 bases, with 13 bases between. This CDR3 region has 14 residues. The CDR3 DNA reads TGTGCCAGCAGCTTGGGGAAGGGAGGGACTGAAGCTTTCTTT. Protein: CASSLGKGGTEAFF.

J is TRBJ2-5 and V is TRBV5-1; perhaps TRBD1 as D (6 bases). Between the trimmed V and J ends, which lost 0 bases and 5 bases, there was a span of 14 bases. This CDR3 has 15 residues. Looked up from germline, CDR1 is SGHRS and CDR2 is YFSETQ. This chain's CDR3 is CASSLGAGAGETQYF. The CDR3 bases are TGCGCCAGCAGCTTGGGGGCAGGGGCCGGCGAGACCCAGTACTTC.

This rearrangement joins TRBV7-2 to TRBJ2-7, with D perhaps TRBD1 (6 bases). This CDR3 region has 14 residues. Germline loops: CDR1 SGHTA, CDR2 FQGNSA. Trimming left V 5 bases short and J 6 bases short, with 17 bases between. The CDR3 here is CASSIQTGPGEQYF. As DNA, the CDR3 is TGTGCCAGCAGCATCCAAACAGGGCCAGGCGAGCAGTACTTC. Drawing the rest from reference TRBV7-2 and TRBJ2-7, the complete variable domain is GAGVSQSPSNKVTEKGKDVELRCDPISGHTALYWYRQSLGQGLEFLIYFQGNSAPDKSGLPSDRFSAERTGGSVSTLTIQRTQQEDSAVYLCASSIQTGPGEQYFGPGTRLTVT.

V and J are TRBV6-6 and TRBJ2-2, with 7 bases fitting TRBD1. Unmatched junction bases numbered 4, after V lost 6 bases and J lost 6 bases. CDR3 size: 13 residues. Germline V CDR1 and CDR2: MNHNY, SVGAGI (reference sequence). CDR3 nucleotides: TGTGCCAGCAGCCGACAGGGCGCCGGGGAGCTGTTTTTT. Its translation: CASSRQGAGELFF.

This chain's CDR3 is CASSLLGGTGELFF. In DNA form, the CDR3 reads TGCGCCAGCAGCTTGCTAGGGGGCACCGGGGAGCTGTTTTTT. The V call is TRBV5-1, the J call TRBJ2-2; possible D gene TRBD1, 6 bases. This CDR3 contains 14 residues. Per germline, CDR1 SGHRS and CDR2 YFSETQ. Trimming shortened V by 1 base and J by 4 bases, and 8 bases separated the two germline ends.

The genes are TRBV27 and TRBJ1-1; 8 bases fit TRBD1. Germline values: CDR1 MNHEY, CDR2 SMNVEV (reference sequence). The V and J ends lost 2 bases and 4 bases, in that order; junction bases with no gene match: 12. The CDR3 contains 17 residues. The DNA of the CDR3 is TGTGCCAGCAGTTTAAGACCAGGGGGCGAAGTGAGCACTGAAGCTTTCTTT. Translated, it gives CASSLRPGGEVSTEAFF.

The chain uses TRBV10-1 and TRBJ2-1; D is perhaps TRBD2 (7 bases). Germline CDR1 reads WNHNN; CDR2 reads SYGVQD (reference sequence). This CDR3 is built from 15 residues. V dropped 2 bases and J dropped 5 bases, with 13 bases sitting between them. As DNA, the CDR3 is TGCGCCAGCAGTGAGGGGGGGGCTTTCCACAATGAGCAGTTCTTC. This sequence encodes CASSEGGAFHNEQFF.

The chain joins TRBV5-4 to TRBJ2-7; perhaps TRBD2 as D (7 bases). The V end was cut by 1 base, the J end by 6 bases, with 17 bases between. The CDR3 consists of 15 residues. The germline V gene encodes CDR1 SGHNT and CDR2 YYREEE (reference sequence). CDR3 region: CASSLRGGPAREQYF. The CDR3 region has the DNA TGTGCCAGCAGCTTGAGGGGGGGGCCGGCCCGCGAGCAGTACTTC.

The chain carries TRBV6-6 and TRBJ1-2; TRBD1 aligns across 9 bases. The germline V gene encodes CDR1 MNHNY and CDR2 SVGAGI (reference sequence). This CDR3 is built from 15 residues. V was pared by 6 bases and J by 1 base, with 6 bases of the junction left unmatched. This CDR3 is CASSPRTGVNYGYTF. Here the CDR3 DNA reads TGTGCCAGCAGCCCCCGGACAGGGGTTAACTATGGCTACACCTTC.